A single sample gave rise to the 26 T cell receptor beta chains below, sequenced in a study of blood T cell repertoires in COVID-19. Libraries were prepared by immunoSEQ multiplex PCR; TCRdb keeps only in-frame clonotypes and omits some of them. The sample contains around 290,000 clones, around nine tenths of which appear only once. The material sequenced was PBMCs or T cells enriched from blood (not recorded which). The receptors were sampled from a woman in her forties who had recovered from COVID-19.

The chain couples TRBV11-3 to TRBJ1-1; D perhaps matches TRBD1 (5 bases). Trimming cost V 5 bases and J 3 bases, with 10 bases left between them. CDR3 size: 13 residues. Germline V gene sequence: CDR1 SGHNT, CDR2 YENEEA. The chain's CDR3 is CASSKSRDTEAFF. DNA for the CDR3: TGTGCCAGCAGCAAGTCCAGGGACACTGAAGCTTTCTTT.

This clone was seen just once. The rearrangement links TRBV5-1 to TRBJ2-3; D unclear. V lost 1 base, J lost 2 bases, and 14 bases lay in between. Germline assignment: CDR1 SGHRS and CDR2 YFSETQ. The CDR3 has 16 residues. The CDR3 here is CASSLPTRDFTDTQYF. The DNA for the CDR3 is TGCGCCAGCAGCTTGCCGACACGCGATTTCACAGATACGCAGTATTTT.

The chain couples TRBV7-2 to TRBJ2-7; D gene unclear. The CDR3 runs to 13 residues. The V end lost 3 bases, the J end lost 6 bases, and 12 bases lay between the germline ends. Germline values: CDR1 SGHTA, CDR2 FQGNSA. The CDR3 spells CASSLVRVSEQYF. As DNA, the CDR3 is TGTGCCAGCAGCTTGGTTCGGGTTTCCGAGCAGTACTTC.

The chain carries TRBV18 and TRBJ1-2; D may be TRBD1 (6 bases). Per the germline V gene, CDR1 is KGHSH and CDR2 is LQKENI. V was clipped by 5 bases and J by 6 bases, with 10 bases between them. The CDR3 spans 12 residues. The CDR3: CASSVYRDGYTF. The CDR3 DNA is TGTGCCAGCTCAGTCTACAGGGATGGCTACACCTTC.

V is TRBV12-3 or TRBV12-4 and J is TRBJ2-3, with TRBD1 matching over 7 bases. The V segment lost 5 bases and the J segment 8 bases; nucleotides outside the gene matches: 1. This CDR3 is built from 11 residues. DNA for the CDR3: TGTGCCAGCAGTGCAGGGGGTACGCAGTATTTT. Translated: CASSAGGTQYF.

This clone is a singleton in its sample. This sequence joins TRBV20-1 and TRBJ1-6, with D uncertain. The V gene lost 3 bases and the J gene lost 5 bases, with 11 bases spanning the gap. CDR3 length: 14 amino acids. CDR1 and CDR2 (germline): DFQATT, SNEGSKA (reference sequence). CDR3 sequence (DNA): TGCAGTGCTAGTAACTCTAATAATAATTCACCCCTCCACTTT. It is translated as CSASNSNNNSPLHF.

V usage is TRBV6-5 and J usage is TRBJ1-3; D call uncertain. Between the trimmed V and J ends, which lost 10 bases and 0 bases, there was a span of 10 bases. Per germline, CDR1 MNHEY and CDR2 SVGAGI. This CDR3 is built from 13 residues. The CDR3 DNA sequence: TGTGCCATCAGAACTCACTCTGGAAACACCATATATTTT. This gives the protein CAIRTHSGNTIYF.

The chain carries TRBV18 and TRBJ1-1, with D possibly TRBD1 on 5 matching bases. Germline V gene lookup returns CDR1 KGHSH and CDR2 LQKENI. Trimming took off 3 bases at V and 1 base at J, with 15 bases between the two ends. This CDR3 region has 16 residues. In nucleotides, the CDR3 is TGTGCCAGCTCACCTTCGTGGGGCAGTCGGAACACTGAAGCTTTCTTT. It translates to CASSPSWGSRNTEAFF.

The chain combines TRBV5-1 with TRBJ1-1, with a weak D call TRBD1 (5 bases). CDR1 and CDR2 (germline): SGHRS, YFSETQ. CDR3 length: 15 residues. Trimming left V 3 bases short and J 4 bases short, with 16 bases between. CDR3 amino acids: CASSYLAGQGTEAFF. The CDR3 region has the DNA TGCGCCAGCAGCTACTTAGCGGGGCAAGGCACTGAAGCTTTCTTT.

The chain carries TRBV13 and TRBJ2-7, with 8 bases aligning to TRBD2. The CDR3 is made up of 15 amino acids. Germline CDR1 and CDR2: PRHDT and FYEKMQ (reference sequence). The V gene end was trimmed by 7 bases and the J gene end by 1 base; junction bases not matched to a gene: 9. As DNA, the CDR3 is TGTGCCAGCAAAAGTTCGCGGGGGGTTTCCTACGAGCAGTACTTC. Encoded protein: CASKSSRGVSYEQYF. Filled out from reference TRBV13 and TRBJ2-7, the complete variable domain reads AAGVIQSPRHLIKEKRETATLKCYPIPRHDTVYWYQQGPGQDPQFLISFYEKMQSDKGSIPDRFSAQQFSDYHSELNMSSLELGDSALYFCASKSSRGVSYEQYFGPGTRLTVT.

This clone showed up just once. This rearrangement joins TRBV29-1 to TRBJ1-1; D perhaps matches TRBD1 (5 bases). This CDR3 has 13 residues. Germline V gives CDR1 SQVTM, CDR2 ANQGSEA. Trimming shortened V by 8 bases and J by 0 bases, and 13 bases separated the two germline ends. DNA of the CDR3: TGCAGCACCCAGGACACCTTGAACACTGAAGCTTTCTTT. As protein: CSTQDTLNTEAFF.

The V and J genes are TRBV19 and TRBJ1-2; maybe TRBD1 (6 bases). This CDR3 region has 12 residues. From germline, CDR1 is LNHDA and CDR2 SQIVND (reference sequence). V was shortened by 5 bases and J by 12 bases, with 16 bases between the two germline ends. The CDR3 DNA sequence: TGTGCCAGTAGTCGGGACACCGCAACCCACACCTTC. Amino acid sequence: CASSRDTATHTF.

This sequence joins TRBV18 and TRBJ2-3, with a tentative D call TRBD2 (5 bases). This CDR3 has 14 amino acids. Germline V lookup: CDR1 KGHSH, CDR2 LQKENI. The V end was cut by 0 bases, the J end by 4 bases, with 8 bases between. CDR3 coding DNA: TGTGCCAGCTCACCACCTGGACTGTCAGATACGCAGTATTTT. Translation gives CASSPPGLSDTQYF.

The chain couples TRBV19 to TRBJ1-5; 8 bases match TRBD1. This CDR3 has 15 residues. V was pared by 6 bases and J by 7 bases, with 11 bases of the junction left unmatched. Germline lookup yields CDR1 LNHDA and CDR2 SQIVND (reference sequence). The CDR3 nucleotides read TGTGCCAGTAGCTGGGCAGGGGGCTTGGAACAGCCCCAGCATTTT. This translates into CASSWAGGLEQPQHF.

V is TRBV24-1 and J is TRBJ2-3; 9 bases are a match to TRBD1. The trim removed 7 bases at V and 5 bases at J, leaving 24 bases unmatched. CDR1 and CDR2 from the germline V gene are KGHDR and SFDVKD. This CDR3 is built from 20 residues. CDR3 in DNA: TGTGCCACCAGGCTCCCCGGGCGGGACAGGGTATTGGGGCGGAGAGATACGCAGTATTTT. This sequence encodes CATRLPGRDRVLGRRDTQYF.

In this sample, this clone turned up many times. The chain carries TRBV15 and TRBJ1-6; no reliable D call. The CDR3 is 14 residues long. In germline, CDR1 is LNHNV, CDR2 YYDKDF (reference sequence). Trimming stripped 1 base from V and 11 bases from J, with 12 bases between. As DNA, the CDR3 is TGTGCCACCAGCAGAGGGGAGGGTTCAGCACCCCTCCACTTT. Translation: CATSRGEGSAPLHF.

The CDR3 sequence: CARGRLAGYEQYF. The CDR3 region has the DNA TGTGCCAGGGGGAGACTAGCAGGCTACGAGCAGTACTTC. This chain links TRBV11-1 with TRBJ2-7; 7 bases agree with TRBD2. The V segment lost 9 bases and the J segment 3 bases; nucleotides outside the gene matches: 8. CDR3 length: 13 residues. Germline-derived CDR1 and CDR2 are SGHAT and FQDESV (reference sequence).

This rearrangement joins TRBV28 to TRBJ1-2, with D tentatively TRBD1 (5 bases). The V end lost 2 bases, the J end lost 6 bases, and 22 bases lay between the germline ends. Germline lookup yields CDR1 MDHEN and CDR2 SYDVKM. The CDR3 sequence is 17 residues long. CDR3: CASSLISPAREVHGYTF. CDR3 in DNA: TGTGCCAGCAGTTTAATCTCTCCGGCCAGGGAGGTACATGGCTACACCTTC.

Comment on this clone: Additional DNA sequences in this sample encode the identical CDR3. The chain recombines TRBV18 with TRBJ2-7; 7 bases line up with TRBD1. V lost 0 bases, J lost 2 bases, and 4 bases stayed unmatched. Germline V CDR1 and CDR2: KGHSH, LQKENI. The CDR3 loop spans 15 amino acids. The CDR3 DNA reads as TGTGCCAGCTCACCACCCGGCCAGGGGGCCTACGAGCAGTACTTC. It is translated as CASSPPGQGAYEQYF.

The rearrangement uses TRBV19 and TRBJ2-3; TRBD2 agrees at 14 bases. The ends lost 3 bases at V and 5 bases at J; junction bases unmatched: 7. The CDR3 contains 17 residues. Germline V lookup: CDR1 LNHDA, CDR2 SQIVND (reference sequence). The CDR3 region has the DNA TGTGCCAGTAGTATCCGACTAGCGGGGGGGTGGGTAGATACGCAGTATTTT. Translation: CASSIRLAGGWVDTQYF.

The chain combines TRBV14 with TRBJ1-1; D unclear. CDR3 size: 13 residues. Germline CDR1 and CDR2: SGHDN and FVKESK. The V and J ends lost 4 bases and 2 bases respectively, with 8 bases between them. CDR3 DNA sequence: TGTGCCAGCAGCCTATATATTAACACTGAAGCTTTCTTT. Translated: CASSLYINTEAFF.

This clone was picked up one time. The V and J genes are TRBV6-5 and TRBJ2-5; D is undetermined. Trimming stripped 6 bases from V and 1 base from J, with 9 bases between. Germline CDR1 reads MNHEY; CDR2 reads SVGAGI. This CDR3 has 13 residues. The CDR3 region is CASRKLAQETQYF. The DNA for the CDR3 is TGTGCCAGCAGAAAGTTAGCCCAAGAGACCCAGTACTTC.

The chain couples TRBV4-1 to TRBJ2-6; no reliable D call. The CDR3 is 18 residues long. Germline V gene lookup returns CDR1 MGHRA and CDR2 YSYEKL. Trimming took 2 bases from V and 0 from J, leaving 14 bases between them. The CDR3 DNA reads TGCGCCAGCAGCCAATTTCGGGTTGGCAGCTCTGGGGCCAACGTCCTGACTTTC. Amino acids: CASSQFRVGSSGANVLTF.

The V and J genes are TRBV27 and TRBJ2-2; 12 nucleotides align to TRBD2. V was pared by 6 bases and J by 7 bases, with 6 bases of the junction left unmatched. CDR1 and CDR2 (germline): MNHEY, SMNVEV (reference sequence). This CDR3 region has 15 residues. CDR3 bases: TGTGCCAGCAGACCTAGCGGGAGGGCGGACGGGGAGCTGTTTTTT. Residues: CASRPSGRADGELFF.

This clone was detected only a few times. This sequence joins TRBV18 and TRBJ2-2; a weak D match, TRBD1 (6 bases). The CDR3 has 15 residues. With 3 bases removed from V and 0 bases from J, the gap between germline ends came to 8 bases. Germline values: CDR1 KGHSH, CDR2 LQKENI. The CDR3 loop reads CASSPRQANTGELFF. The CDR3 nucleotides are TGTGCCAGCTCACCCCGACAGGCGAACACCGGGGAGCTGTTTTTT. The full variable domain, completed using reference TRBV18 and TRBJ2-2, is NAGVMQNPRHLVRRRGQEARLRCSPMKGHSHVYWYRQLPEEGLKFMVYLQKENIIDESGMPKERFSAEFPKEGPSILRIQQVVRGDSAAYFCASSPRQANTGELFFGEGSRLTVL.

The chain combines TRBV7-9 with TRBJ2-3; possibly TRBD2 for D (7 bases). The germline gives CDR1 SEHNR, CDR2 FQNEAQ (reference sequence). The CDR3 spans 16 residues. The V gene lost 5 bases and the J gene lost 0 bases, with 15 bases spanning the gap. The CDR3 sequence: CASSLYEGGSTDTQYF. The CDR3 DNA sequence: TGTGCCAGCAGCCTATATGAGGGGGGGAGCACAGATACGCAGTATTTT.